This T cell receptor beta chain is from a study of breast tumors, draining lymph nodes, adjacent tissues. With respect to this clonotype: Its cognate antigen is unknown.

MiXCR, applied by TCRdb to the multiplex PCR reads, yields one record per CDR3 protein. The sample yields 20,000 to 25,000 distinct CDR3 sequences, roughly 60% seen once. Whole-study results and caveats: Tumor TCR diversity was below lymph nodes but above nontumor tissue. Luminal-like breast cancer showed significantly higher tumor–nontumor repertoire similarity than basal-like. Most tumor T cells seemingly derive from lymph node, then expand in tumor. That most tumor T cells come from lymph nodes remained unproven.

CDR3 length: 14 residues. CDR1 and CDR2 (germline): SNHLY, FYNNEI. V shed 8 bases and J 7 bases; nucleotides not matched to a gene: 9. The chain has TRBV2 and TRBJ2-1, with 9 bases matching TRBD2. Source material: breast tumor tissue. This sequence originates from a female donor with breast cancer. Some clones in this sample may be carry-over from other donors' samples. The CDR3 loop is CASWLAGIGNEQFF. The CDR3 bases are TGTGCCAGCTGGCTAGCGGGAATTGGAAATGAGCAGTTCTTC.